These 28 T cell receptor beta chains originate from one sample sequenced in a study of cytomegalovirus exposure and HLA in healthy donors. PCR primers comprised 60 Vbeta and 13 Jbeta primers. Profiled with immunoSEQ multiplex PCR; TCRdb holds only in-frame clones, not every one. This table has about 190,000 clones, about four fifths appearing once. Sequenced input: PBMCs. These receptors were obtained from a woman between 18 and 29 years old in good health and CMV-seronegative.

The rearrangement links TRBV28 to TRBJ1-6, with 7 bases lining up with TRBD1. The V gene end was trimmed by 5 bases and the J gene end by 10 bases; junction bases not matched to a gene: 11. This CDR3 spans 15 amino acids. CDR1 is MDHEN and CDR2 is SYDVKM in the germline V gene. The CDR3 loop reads CASSTDRVGRSPLHF. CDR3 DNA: TGTGCCAGCAGTACAGACAGGGTTGGCCGGTCACCCCTCCACTTT.

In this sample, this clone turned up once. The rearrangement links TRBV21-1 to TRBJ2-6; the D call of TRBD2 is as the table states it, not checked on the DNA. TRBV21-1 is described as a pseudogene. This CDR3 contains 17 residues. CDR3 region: CASSKKSGCSGANVLTF. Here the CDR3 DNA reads TGTGCCAGCAGCAAGAAGTCCGGGTGCTCTGGGGCCAACGTCCTGACTTTC.

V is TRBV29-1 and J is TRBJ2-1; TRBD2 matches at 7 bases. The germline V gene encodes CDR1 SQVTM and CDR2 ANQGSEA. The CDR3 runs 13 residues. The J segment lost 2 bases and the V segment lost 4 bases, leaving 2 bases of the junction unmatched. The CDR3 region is CSVAGGPYNEQFF. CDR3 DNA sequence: TGCAGCGTTGCGGGAGGCCCCTACAATGAGCAGTTCTTC.

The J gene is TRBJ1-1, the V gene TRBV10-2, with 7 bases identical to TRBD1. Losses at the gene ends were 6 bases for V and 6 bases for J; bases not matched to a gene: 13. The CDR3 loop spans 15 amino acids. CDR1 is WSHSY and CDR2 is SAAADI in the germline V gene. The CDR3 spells CASRDIRDSAAEAFF. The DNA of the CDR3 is TGCGCCAGCAGGGATATCCGGGACAGTGCCGCTGAAGCTTTCTTT.

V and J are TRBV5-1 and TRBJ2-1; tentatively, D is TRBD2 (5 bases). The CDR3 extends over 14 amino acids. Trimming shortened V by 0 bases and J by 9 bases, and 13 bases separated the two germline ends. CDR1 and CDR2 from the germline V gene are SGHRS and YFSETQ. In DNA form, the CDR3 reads TGCGCCAGCAGCTTGGGTGGGAACAGCGGTGAGCAGTTCTTC. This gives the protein CASSLGGNSGEQFF.

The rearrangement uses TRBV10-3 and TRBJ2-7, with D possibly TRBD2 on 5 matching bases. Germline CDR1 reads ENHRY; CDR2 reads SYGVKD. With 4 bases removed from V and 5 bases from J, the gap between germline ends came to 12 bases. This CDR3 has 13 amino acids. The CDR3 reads CAISVGESNEQYF. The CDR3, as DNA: TGTGCCATCAGTGTTGGGGAGTCGAACGAGCAGTACTTC.

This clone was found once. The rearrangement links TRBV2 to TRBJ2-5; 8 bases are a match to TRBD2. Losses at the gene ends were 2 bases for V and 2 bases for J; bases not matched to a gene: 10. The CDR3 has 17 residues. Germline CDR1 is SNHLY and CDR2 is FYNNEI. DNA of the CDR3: TGTGCCAGCAGTGAACTAGCGGGTCAACCTTTACAAGAGACCCAGTACTTC. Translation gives CASSELAGQPLQETQYF.

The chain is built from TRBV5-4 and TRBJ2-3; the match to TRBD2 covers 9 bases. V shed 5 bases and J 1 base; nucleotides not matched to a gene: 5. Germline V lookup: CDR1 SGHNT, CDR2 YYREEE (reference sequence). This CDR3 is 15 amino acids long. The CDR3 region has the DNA TGTGCCAGCAGTTTAGCGGGAGTGGGCACAGATACGCAGTATTTT. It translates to CASSLAGVGTDTQYF. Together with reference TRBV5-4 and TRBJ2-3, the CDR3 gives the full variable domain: ETGVTQSPTHLIKTRGQQVTLRCSSQSGHNTVSWYQQALGQGPQFIFQYYREEENGRGNFPPRFSGLQFPNYSSELNVNALELDDSALYLCASSLAGVGTDTQYFGPGTRLTVL.

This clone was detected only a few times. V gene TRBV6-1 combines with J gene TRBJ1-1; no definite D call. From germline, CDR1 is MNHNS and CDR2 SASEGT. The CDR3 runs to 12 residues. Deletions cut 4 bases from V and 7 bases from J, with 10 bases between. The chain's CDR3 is CASSAVGREAFF. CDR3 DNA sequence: TGTGCCAGCAGTGCGGTGGGCCGTGAAGCTTTCTTT.

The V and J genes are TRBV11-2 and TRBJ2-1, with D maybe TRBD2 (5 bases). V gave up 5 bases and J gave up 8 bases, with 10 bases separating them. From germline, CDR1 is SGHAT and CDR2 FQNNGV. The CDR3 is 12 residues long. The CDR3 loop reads CASSTSVHEQFF. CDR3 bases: TGTGCCAGCAGCACTAGTGTCCATGAGCAGTTCTTC.

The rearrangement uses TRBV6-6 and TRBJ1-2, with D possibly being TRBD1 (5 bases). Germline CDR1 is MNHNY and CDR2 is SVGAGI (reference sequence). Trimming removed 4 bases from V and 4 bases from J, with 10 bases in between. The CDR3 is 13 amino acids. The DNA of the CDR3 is TGTGCCAGCAGTTCTGGCAGGGCCTATGGCTACACCTTC. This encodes CASSSGRAYGYTF.

The CDR3: CASSLEGPENSPLHF. The CDR3 DNA is TGTGCCAGCAGCTTAGAGGGCCCCGAAAATTCACCCCTCCACTTT. This chain connects TRBV11-2 to TRBJ1-6; no firm D call. Germline loops: CDR1 SGHAT, CDR2 FQNNGV. V dropped 0 bases and J dropped 7 bases, with 10 bases sitting between them. The CDR3 runs to 15 residues.

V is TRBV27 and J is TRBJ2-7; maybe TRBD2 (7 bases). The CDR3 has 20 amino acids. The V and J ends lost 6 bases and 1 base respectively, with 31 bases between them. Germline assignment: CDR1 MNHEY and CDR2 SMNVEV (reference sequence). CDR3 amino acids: CASSSNPRDYIGGGSYEQYF. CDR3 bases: TGTGCCAGCAGCTCAAATCCCCGGGACTACATAGGGGGGGGATCCTACGAGCAGTACTTC.

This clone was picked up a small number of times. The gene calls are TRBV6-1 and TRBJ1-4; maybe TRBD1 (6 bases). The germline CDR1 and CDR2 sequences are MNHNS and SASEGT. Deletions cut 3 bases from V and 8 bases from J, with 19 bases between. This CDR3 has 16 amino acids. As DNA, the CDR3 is TGTGCCAGCAGTGATAATGTTGGGGGCGGGTCCGAAAAACTGTTTTTT. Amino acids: CASSDNVGGGSEKLFF.

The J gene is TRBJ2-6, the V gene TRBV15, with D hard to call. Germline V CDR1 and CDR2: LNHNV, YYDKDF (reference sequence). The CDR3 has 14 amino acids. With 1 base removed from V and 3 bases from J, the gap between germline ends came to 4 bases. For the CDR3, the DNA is TGTGCCACCAGCAGAGTATTTGGGGCCAACGTCCTGACTTTC. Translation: CATSRVFGANVLTF.

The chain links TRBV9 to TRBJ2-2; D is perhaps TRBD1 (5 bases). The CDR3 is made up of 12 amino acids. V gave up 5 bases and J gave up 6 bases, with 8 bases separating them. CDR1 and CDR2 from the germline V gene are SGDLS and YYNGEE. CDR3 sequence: CASSSGSGELFF. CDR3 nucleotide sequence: TGTGCCAGCAGTTCAGGGTCCGGGGAGCTGTTTTTT.

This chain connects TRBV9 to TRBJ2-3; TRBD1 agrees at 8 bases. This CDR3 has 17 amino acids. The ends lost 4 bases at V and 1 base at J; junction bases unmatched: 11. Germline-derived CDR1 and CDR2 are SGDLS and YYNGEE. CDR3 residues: CASSPHPTQGGTDTQYF. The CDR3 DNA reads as TGTGCCAGCAGCCCTCATCCCACACAGGGGGGCACAGATACGCAGTATTTT.

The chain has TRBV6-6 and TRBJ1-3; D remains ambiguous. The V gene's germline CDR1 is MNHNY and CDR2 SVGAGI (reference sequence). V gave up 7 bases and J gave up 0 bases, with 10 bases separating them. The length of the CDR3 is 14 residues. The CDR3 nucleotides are TGTGCCAGCAATACCTTGAGCTCTGGAAACACCATATATTTT. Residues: CASNTLSSGNTIYF.

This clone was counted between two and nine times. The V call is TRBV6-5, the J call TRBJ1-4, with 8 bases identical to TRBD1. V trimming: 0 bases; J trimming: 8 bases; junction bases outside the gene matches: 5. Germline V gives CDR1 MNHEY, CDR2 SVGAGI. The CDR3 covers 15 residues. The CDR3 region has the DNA TGTGCCAGCAGTTACTCGAGACAGGGGAGGGAAAAACTGTTTTTT. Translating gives CASSYSRQGREKLFF.

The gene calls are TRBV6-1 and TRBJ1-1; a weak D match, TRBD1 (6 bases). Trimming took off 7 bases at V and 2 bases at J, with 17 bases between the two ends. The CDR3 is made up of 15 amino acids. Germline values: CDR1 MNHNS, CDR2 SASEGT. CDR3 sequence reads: CASNLRQQGNTEAFF. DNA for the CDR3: TGTGCCAGCAATCTCCGGCAACAGGGTAACACTGAAGCTTTCTTT.

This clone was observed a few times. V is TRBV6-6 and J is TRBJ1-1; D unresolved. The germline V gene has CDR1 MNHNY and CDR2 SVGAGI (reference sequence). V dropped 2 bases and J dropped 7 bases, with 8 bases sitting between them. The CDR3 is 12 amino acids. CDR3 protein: CASSYNHGEAFF. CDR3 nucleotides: TGTGCCAGCAGTTACAACCACGGTGAAGCTTTCTTT.

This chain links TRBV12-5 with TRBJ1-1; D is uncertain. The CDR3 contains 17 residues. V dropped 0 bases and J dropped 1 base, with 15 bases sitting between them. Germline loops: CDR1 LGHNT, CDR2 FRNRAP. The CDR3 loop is CASGLVLGLNSNTEAFF. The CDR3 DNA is TGTGCTAGTGGTTTGGTACTCGGTCTGAACTCGAACACTGAAGCTTTCTTT.

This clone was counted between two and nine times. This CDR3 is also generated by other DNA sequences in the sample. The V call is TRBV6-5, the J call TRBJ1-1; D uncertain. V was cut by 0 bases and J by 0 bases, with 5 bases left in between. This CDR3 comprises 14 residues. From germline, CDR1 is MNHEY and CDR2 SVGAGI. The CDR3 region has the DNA TGTGCCAGCAGTTACTCGAGCATGAACACTGAAGCTTTCTTT. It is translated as CASSYSSMNTEAFF.

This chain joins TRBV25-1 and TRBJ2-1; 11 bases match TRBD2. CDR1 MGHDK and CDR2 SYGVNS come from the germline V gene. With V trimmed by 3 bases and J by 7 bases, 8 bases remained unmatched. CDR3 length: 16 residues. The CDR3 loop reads CASSDPGASGRNEQFF. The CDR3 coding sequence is TGTGCCAGCAGTGACCCCGGGGCTAGCGGGAGGAATGAGCAGTTCTTC. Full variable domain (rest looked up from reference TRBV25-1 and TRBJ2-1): EADIYQTPRYLVIGTGKKITLECSQTMGHDKMYWYQQDPGMELHLIHYSYGVNSTEKGDLSSESTVSRIRTEHFPLTLESARPSHTSQYLCASSDPGASGRNEQFFGPGTRLTVL.

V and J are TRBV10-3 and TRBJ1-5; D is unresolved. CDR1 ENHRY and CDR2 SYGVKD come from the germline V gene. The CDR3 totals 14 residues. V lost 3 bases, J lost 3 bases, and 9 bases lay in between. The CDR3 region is CAISDEDFNQPQHF. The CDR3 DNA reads TGTGCCATCAGTGACGAGGACTTCAATCAGCCCCAGCATTTT.

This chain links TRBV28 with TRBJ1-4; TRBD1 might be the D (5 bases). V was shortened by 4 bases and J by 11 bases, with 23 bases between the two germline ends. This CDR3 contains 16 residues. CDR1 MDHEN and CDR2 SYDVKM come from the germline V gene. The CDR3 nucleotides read TGTGCCAGCAGTTCTTCCCTTGACAGAGGAGCAGGGAAACTGTTTTTT. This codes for CASSSSLDRGAGKLFF.

CDR3 DNA: TGTGCCAGCACCAAAGGGGCAGGGGGCTACGAGCAGTACTTC. It is translated as CASTKGAGGYEQYF. The chain links TRBV25-1 to TRBJ2-5, with 7 bases matching TRBD1. The J call is in doubt because the DNA end fits TRBJ2-7 better. Per germline, CDR1 MGHDK and CDR2 SYGVNS. The CDR3 has 14 amino acids.

The CDR3, as DNA: TGCGCCAGCGCGCGACTAGCGGCCTCCACAGATACGCAGTATTTT. Its protein is CASARLAASTDTQYF. V is TRBV5-1 and J is TRBJ2-3, with TRBD2 identical over 9 bases. Germline lookup yields CDR1 SGHRS and CDR2 YFSETQ. V gave up 7 bases and J gave up 2 bases; unmatched junction bases: 8. This CDR3 region has 15 residues.